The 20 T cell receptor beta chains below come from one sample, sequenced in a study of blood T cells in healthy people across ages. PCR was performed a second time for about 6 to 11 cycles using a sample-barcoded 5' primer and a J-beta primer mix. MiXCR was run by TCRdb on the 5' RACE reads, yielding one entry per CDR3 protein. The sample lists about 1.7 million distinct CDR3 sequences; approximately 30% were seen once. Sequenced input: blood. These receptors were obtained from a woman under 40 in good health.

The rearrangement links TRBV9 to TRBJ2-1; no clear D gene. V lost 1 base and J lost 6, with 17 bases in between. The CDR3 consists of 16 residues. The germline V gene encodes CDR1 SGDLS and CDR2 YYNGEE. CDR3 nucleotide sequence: TGTGCCAGCAGCGTATCAGGTGGACGTACCTCCAATGAGCAGTTCTTC. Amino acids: CASSVSGGRTSNEQFF.

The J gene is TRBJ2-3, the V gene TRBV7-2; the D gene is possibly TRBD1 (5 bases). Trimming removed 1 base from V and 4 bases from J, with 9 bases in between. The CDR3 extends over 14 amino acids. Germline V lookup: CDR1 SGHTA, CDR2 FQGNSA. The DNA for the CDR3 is TGTGCCAGCAGCTTAGATCTCAGGGCAGATACGCAGTATTTT. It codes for CASSLDLRADTQYF.

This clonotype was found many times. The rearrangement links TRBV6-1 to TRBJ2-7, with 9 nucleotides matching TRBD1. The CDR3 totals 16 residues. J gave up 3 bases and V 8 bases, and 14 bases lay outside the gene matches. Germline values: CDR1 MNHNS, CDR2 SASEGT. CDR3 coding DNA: TGTGCCAGCCAGACGGGACAGGGACGCAACAGCTACGAGCAGTACTTC. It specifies CASQTGQGRNSYEQYF.

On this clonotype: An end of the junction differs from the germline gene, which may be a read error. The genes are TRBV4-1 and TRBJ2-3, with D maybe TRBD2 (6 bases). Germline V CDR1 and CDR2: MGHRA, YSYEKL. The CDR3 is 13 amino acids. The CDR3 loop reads CAGSPGGEYTQYF. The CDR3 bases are TGCGCCGGCAGCCCCGGAGGGGAATATACGCAGTATTTT.

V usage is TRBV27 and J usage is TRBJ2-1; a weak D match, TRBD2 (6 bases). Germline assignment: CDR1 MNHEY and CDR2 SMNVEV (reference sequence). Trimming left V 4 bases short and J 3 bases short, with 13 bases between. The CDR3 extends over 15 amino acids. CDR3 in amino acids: CASSSVGTGYNEQFF. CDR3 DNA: TGTGCCAGCAGTTCCGTCGGGACTGGCTACAATGAGCAGTTCTTC.

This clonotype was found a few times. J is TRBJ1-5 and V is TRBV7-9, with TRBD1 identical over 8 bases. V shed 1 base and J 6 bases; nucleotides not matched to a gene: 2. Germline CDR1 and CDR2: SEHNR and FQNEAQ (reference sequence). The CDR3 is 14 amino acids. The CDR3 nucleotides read TGTGCCAGCAGCTTAGACAGGGGGTTTCAGCCCCAGCATTTT. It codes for CASSLDRGFQPQHF.

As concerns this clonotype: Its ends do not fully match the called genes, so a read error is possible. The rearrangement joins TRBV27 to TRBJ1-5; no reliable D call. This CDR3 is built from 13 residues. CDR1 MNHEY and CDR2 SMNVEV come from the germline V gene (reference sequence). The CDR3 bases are TGTACCAGCAGTTCACACGGAAATCAGCCCCAGCATTTT. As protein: CTSSSHGNQPQHF.

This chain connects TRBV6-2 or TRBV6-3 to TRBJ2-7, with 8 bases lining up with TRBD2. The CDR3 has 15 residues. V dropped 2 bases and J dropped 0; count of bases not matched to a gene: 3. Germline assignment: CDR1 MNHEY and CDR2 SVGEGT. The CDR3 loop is CASSYPGGSSYEQYF. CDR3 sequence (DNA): TGTGCCAGCAGTTACCCGGGGGGGAGCTCCTACGAGCAGTACTTC.

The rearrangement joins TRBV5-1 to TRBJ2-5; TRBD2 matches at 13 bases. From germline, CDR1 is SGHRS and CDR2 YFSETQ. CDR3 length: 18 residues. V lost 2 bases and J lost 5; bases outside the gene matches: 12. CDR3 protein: CASSLGLAGDLGVETQYF. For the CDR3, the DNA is TGCGCCAGCAGCTTAGGACTAGCGGGGGACCTCGGTGTGGAGACCCAGTACTTC.

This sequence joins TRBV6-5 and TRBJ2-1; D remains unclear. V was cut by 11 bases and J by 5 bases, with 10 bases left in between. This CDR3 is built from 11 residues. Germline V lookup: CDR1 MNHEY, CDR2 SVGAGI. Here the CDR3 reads CAVHRDNEQFF. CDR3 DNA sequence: TGTGCCGTCCACCGGGACAATGAGCAGTTCTTC.

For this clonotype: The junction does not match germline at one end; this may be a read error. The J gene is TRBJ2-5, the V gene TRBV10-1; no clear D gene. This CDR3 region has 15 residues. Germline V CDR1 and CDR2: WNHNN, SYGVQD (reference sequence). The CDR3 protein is CASGDSGGPPNEQYF. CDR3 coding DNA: TGCGCCAGCGGTGATTCTGGCGGTCCTCCCAATGAGCAGTACTTC.

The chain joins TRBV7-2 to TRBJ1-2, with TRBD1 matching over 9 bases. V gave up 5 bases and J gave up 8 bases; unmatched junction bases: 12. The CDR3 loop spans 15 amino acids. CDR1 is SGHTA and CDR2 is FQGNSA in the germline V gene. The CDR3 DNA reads TGTGCCAGCAGCCCGGGACAGGGTTTGAATCGGGGCTACACCTTC. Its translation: CASSPGQGLNRGYTF.

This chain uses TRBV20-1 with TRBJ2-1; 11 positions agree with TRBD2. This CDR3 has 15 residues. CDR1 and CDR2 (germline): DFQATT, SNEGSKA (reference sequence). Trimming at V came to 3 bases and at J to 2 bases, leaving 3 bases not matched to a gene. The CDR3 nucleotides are TGCAGTGCTAGTACTAGCGGGGGTCCCTACAATGAGCAGTTCTTC. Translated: CSASTSGGPYNEQFF.

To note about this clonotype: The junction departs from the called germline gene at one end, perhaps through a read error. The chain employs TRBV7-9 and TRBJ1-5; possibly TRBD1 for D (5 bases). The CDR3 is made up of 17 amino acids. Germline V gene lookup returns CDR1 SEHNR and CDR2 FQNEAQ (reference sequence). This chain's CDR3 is CASSSSPEGLTNRPQHF. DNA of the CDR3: TGTGCCAGCAGCTCCTCCCCGGAGGGACTTACCAATCGGCCCCAGCATTTT.

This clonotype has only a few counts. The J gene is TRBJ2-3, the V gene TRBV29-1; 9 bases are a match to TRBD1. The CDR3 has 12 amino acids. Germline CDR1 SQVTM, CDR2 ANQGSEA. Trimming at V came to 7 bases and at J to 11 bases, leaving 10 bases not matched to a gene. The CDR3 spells CSGRDRDRWQYF. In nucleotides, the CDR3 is TGCAGCGGACGGGACAGGGATCGGTGGCAGTATTTT.

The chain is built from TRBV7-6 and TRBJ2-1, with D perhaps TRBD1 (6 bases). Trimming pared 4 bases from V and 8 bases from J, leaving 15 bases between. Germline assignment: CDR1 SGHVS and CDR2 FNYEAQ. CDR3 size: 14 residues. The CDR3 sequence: CASSSDQGRDEQFF. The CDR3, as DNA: TGTGCCAGCAGCTCGGACCAGGGGCGCGATGAGCAGTTCTTC.

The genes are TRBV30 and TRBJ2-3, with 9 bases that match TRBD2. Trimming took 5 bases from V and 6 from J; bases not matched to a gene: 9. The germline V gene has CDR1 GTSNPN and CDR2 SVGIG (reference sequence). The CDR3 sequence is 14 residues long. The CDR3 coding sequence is TGTGCCTGGGGGGCCTCCAGCGGGGGGGATACGCAGTATTTT. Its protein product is CAWGASSGGDTQYF.

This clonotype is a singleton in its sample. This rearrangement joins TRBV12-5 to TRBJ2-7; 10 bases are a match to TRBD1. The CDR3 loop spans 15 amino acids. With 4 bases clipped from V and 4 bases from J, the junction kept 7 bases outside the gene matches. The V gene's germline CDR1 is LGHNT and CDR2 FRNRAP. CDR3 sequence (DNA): TGTGCTAGTGGTTCATCCGGGACAGGGGAGTACGAGCAGTACTTC. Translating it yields CASGSSGTGEYEQYF.

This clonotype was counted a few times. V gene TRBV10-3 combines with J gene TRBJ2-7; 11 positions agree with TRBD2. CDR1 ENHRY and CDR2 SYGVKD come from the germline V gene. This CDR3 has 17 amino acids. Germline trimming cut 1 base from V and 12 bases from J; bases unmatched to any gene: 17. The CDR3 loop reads CAISEFTGTSGQETRYF. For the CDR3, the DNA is TGTGCCATCAGTGAGTTTACCGGGACTAGCGGACAAGAGACCCGGTACTTC.

For the CDR3, the DNA is TGTGCCACCCCAAGGTCCGGGACAGGGAGTGAGCAGTACTTC. Translation gives CATPRSGTGSEQYF. The chain recombines TRBV24-1 with TRBJ2-7; 9 bases line up with TRBD1. Unmatched junction bases numbered 12, after V lost 9 bases and J lost 7 bases. The CDR3 is 14 residues long. The germline gives CDR1 KGHDR, CDR2 SFDVKD.